The sequence of this T cell receptor (beta chain) was determined in a study of cytomegalovirus exposure and HLA in healthy donors. Study conclusions and caveats: Rare TCR sequences dominated, though some public TCRs recurred in many donors.

Clones were read by immunoSEQ multiplex PCR, and TCRdb kept only the in-frame ones, dropping some. The sample holds 70,000 or so clones, roughly 94% seen once. The CDR3 consists of 15 residues. The V gene end was trimmed by 1 base and the J gene end by 13 bases; junction bases not matched to a gene: 11. CDR1 is LGHNA and CDR2 is YNFKEQ in the germline V gene. Comment on this clone: The antigen is unknown.

The source is a woman aged 18-29 years in good health and CMV-seropositive. The chain carries TRBV4-2 and TRBJ2-5; 11 nucleotides align to TRBD2. Material for sequencing was PBMCs. For the CDR3, the DNA is TGTGCCAGCAGCCAAGGAACTAGCGGGGGCCCCCTTCGGTACTTC. Protein sequence: CASSQGTSGGPLRYF.